This T cell receptor (beta chain) was recorded in a study of cytomegalovirus exposure and HLA in healthy donors. At the level of the study: When 300 to 400 donors were genotyped, 80% to 90% of them were found to fall in the Caucasian-associated ancestry cluster. Points from the study as a whole: Productive status was seen about 87% or about 30% of the time for most TCR beta V segments in an earlier analysis.

These donors, healthy bone marrow donors, were studied. The primer mix had 60 Vbeta and 13 Jbeta primers. Sequenced by immunoSEQ multiplex PCR; TCRdb stores in-frame clones only, minus some. The sample yields approximately 220,000 clones, over 65% seen once. This CDR3 has 15 residues. Germline V gene lookup returns CDR1 SGHDT and CDR2 YYEEEE. Trimming took off 4 bases at V and 3 bases at J, with 14 bases between the two ends. A word on this clone: Its antigen is still unknown.

The gene calls are TRBV5-6 and TRBJ1-5, with D unclear. Specimen: PBMCs. The clonotype was recovered from a middle-aged man in good health and CMV-seronegative. The CDR3 sequence is CASSISFEDNQPQHF. The DNA of the CDR3 is TGTGCCAGCAGCATCTCTTTTGAGGACAATCAGCCCCAGCATTTT.